This T cell receptor beta chain was sequenced in a study of blood T cell repertoires in COVID-19. Germline V lookup: CDR1 MNHEY, CDR2 SVGAGI. V was pared by 6 bases and J by 0 bases, with 12 bases between. The CDR3 length is 15 residues. Generated by immunoSEQ multiplex PCR, the TCRdb table keeps only in-frame clones and is missing some. The data contain more than 200,000 clones, about 88% of them singletons. Material: peripheral blood. V is TRBV6-5 and J is TRBJ2-4, with TRBD2 as a possible D gene (6 bases). The sequence came from a woman aged 40 to 50 who had recovered from COVID-19. CDR3 sequence: CASREGALAKNIQYF. The CDR3 bases are TGTGCCAGCAGGGAGGGTGCACTAGCCAAAAACATTCAGTACTTC.